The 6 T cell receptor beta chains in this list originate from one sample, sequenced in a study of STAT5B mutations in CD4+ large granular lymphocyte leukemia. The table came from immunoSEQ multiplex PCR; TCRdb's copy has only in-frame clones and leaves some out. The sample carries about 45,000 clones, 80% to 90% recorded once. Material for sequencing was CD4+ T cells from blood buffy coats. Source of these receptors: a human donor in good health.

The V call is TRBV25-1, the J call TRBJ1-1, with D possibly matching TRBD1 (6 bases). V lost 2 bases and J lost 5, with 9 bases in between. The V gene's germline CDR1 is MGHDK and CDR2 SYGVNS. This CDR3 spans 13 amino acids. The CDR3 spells CASSEPGETEAFF. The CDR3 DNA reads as TGTGCCAGCAGTGAACCAGGGGAAACTGAAGCTTTCTTT.

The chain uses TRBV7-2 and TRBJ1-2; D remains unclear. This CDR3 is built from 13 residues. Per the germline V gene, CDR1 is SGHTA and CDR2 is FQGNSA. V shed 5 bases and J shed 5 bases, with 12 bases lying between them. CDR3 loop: CASSPSGRYGYTF. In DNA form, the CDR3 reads TGTGCCAGCAGCCCCTCGGGCCGATATGGCTACACCTTC.

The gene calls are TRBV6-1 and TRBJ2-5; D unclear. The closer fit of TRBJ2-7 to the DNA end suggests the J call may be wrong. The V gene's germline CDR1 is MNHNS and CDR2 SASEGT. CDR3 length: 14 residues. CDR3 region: CASSEQADSYEQYF. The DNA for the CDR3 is TGTGCCAGCAGTGAACAGGCGGACTCCTACGAGCAGTACTTC.

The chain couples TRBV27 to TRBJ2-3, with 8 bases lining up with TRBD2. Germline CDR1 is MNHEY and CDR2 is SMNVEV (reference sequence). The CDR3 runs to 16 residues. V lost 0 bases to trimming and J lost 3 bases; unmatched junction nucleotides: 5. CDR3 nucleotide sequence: TGTGCCAGCAGTTTATCCCCCGCGGGAGGAACAGATACGCAGTATTTT. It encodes CASSLSPAGGTDTQYF.

Here the CDR3 reads CASSSGTESFEAFF. CDR3 in DNA: TGTGCCAGCAGCTCCGGGACAGAGAGCTTTGAAGCTTTCTTT. This sequence joins TRBV7-8 and TRBJ1-1, with 7 bases fitting TRBD1. The CDR3 is 14 residues long. After removal of 4 bases from V and 7 bases from J, the junction contained 9 bases not matched to a gene. CDR1 SGHVS and CDR2 FQNEAQ come from the germline V gene.

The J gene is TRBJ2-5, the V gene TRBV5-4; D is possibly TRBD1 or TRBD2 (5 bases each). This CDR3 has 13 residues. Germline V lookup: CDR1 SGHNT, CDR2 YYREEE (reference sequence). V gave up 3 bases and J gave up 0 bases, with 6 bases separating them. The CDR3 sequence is CASSWDDQETQYF. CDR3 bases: TGTGCCAGCAGCTGGGACGACCAAGAGACCCAGTACTTC.